The sequence of this TCR beta chain was determined in a study of OX40 agonist ivuxolimab in advanced cancers. Study-level information: With a range of roughly 20 to 80, age averaged roughly 61 years, and 70% to 85% were male.

Germline CDR1 reads SGHDT; CDR2 reads YYEEEE. The CDR3 contains 14 residues. V was shortened by 1 base and J by 9 bases, with 14 bases between the two germline ends. Some clones are missing from TCRdb's copy, which holds only in-frame ones; the method was immunoSEQ multiplex PCR. The sample holds about 18,000 clones, around 82% seen once. The sequenced sample was CD4+ or CD8+ T cells sorted from blood, obtained in a trial of the OX40 agonist ivuxolimab. The V and J genes are TRBV5-6 and TRBJ2-1; either TRBD1 or TRBD2 may fit D (5 bases each). This receptor was identified in an adult with an advanced solid tumor such as melanoma, head and neck, liver or kidney cancer. The CDR3 sequence is CASSLPQRGAEQFF. CDR3 DNA: TGTGCCAGCAGCTTGCCCCAGAGGGGCGCTGAGCAGTTCTTC.